Detailed here is one T cell receptor (beta chain). These data belong to a study of OX40 agonist ivuxolimab in advanced cancers. Study-level information: Enrollees could have had prior anti-PD-1, anti-PD-L1 or anti-CTLA-4 therapy, which 40% to 45% had received.

The germline V gene encodes CDR1 MDHEN and CDR2 SYDVKM. CDR3 length: 14 residues. The V end was cut by 5 bases, the J end by 11 bases, with 19 bases between. Assay: immunoSEQ multiplex PCR; the TCRdb copy retains only in-frame clones and omits some. This sample yields 80,000 to 100,000 clones, of which more than 85% are seen a single time; about 0.8% belongs to the top ten. V gene TRBV28 combines with J gene TRBJ1-5, with no clear D. This receptor was identified in an adult with an advanced solid tumor such as melanoma, head and neck, liver or kidney cancer. The sample was CD4+ or CD8+ T cells sorted from blood, taken in a trial of the OX40 agonist ivuxolimab. The CDR3 protein is CASSPSNRFSTQHF. DNA for the CDR3: TGTGCCAGCAGTCCCTCCAATCGGTTTTCCACCCAGCATTTT.